These 21 T cell receptor beta chains originate from one sample sequenced in a study of tumor-infiltrating lymphocytes in oesophageal squamous cell carcinoma (dated by TCRdb to about 2016). The receptor library was made with PCR. The instrument was an Illumina HiSeq 2000. The public sequencing data were trimmed at Q25 with fastp and processed into clonotypes with MiXCR by TCRdb, which kept only in-frame beta chains. Identical CDR3 proteins give one entry, which carries the most common genes and DNA. The sample includes around 12,000 distinct CDR3 sequences, with 52% observed a single time. About 28% of the sample goes to the ten largest clones. Input material: esophageal tumor tissue. All receptors derive from a female donor with esophageal squamous cell carcinoma.

At least ten counts were recorded for this clonotype. This sequence joins TRBV4-1 and TRBJ2-5; TRBD1 matches at 7 bases. The end of the DNA is better explained by TRBJ2-7, so the J call may be wrong. The CDR3 runs 15 residues. Germline lookup yields CDR1 MGHRA and CDR2 YSYEKL. CDR3 coding DNA: TGCGCCAGCAGCCAAGATCTACAGGGGTACTCCGAGCAGTACTTC. Amino acids: CASSQDLQGYSEQYF.

This clonotype was counted between two and nine times. The chain is built from TRBV6-5 and TRBJ1-2, with TRBD1 matching over 9 bases. The CDR3 runs to 15 residues. With 0 bases clipped from V and 6 bases from J, the junction kept 5 bases outside the gene matches. Germline V lookup: CDR1 MNHEY, CDR2 SVGAGI. In nucleotides, the CDR3 is TGTGCCAGCAGTTACTCCGCAGGACAGGGGAATGGCTACACCTTC. Encoded protein: CASSYSAGQGNGYTF.

This rearrangement joins TRBV7-3 to TRBJ2-3; 8 bases fit TRBD2. After removal of 5 bases from V and 3 bases from J, the junction contained 4 bases not matched to a gene. The CDR3 sequence is 14 residues long. The V gene's germline CDR1 is SGHTA and CDR2 FQGTGA. CDR3 region: CASSTGGWTDTQYF. As DNA, the CDR3 is TGTGCCAGCAGCACGGGGGGGTGGACAGATACGCAGTATTTT.

In this sample, this clonotype turned up many times. The rearrangement joins TRBV6-1 to TRBJ2-3; D gene unclear. Germline assignment: CDR1 MNHNS and CDR2 SASEGT. The V end was cut by 0 bases, the J end by 2 bases, with 0 bases between. The CDR3 runs 12 residues. This chain's CDR3 is CASSEATDTQYF. The CDR3 DNA follows: TGTGCCAGCAGTGAAGCCACAGATACGCAGTATTTT.

Only a few counts were recorded for this clonotype. J is TRBJ2-1 and V is TRBV7-3; D gene unclear. V was pared by 5 bases and J by 0 bases, with 11 bases between. The CDR3 runs 15 residues. CDR1 SGHTA and CDR2 FQGTGA come from the germline V gene. The CDR3 here is CASSITLSSYNEQFF. CDR3 DNA sequence: TGTGCCAGCAGCATTACCCTCAGCTCCTACAATGAGCAGTTCTTC.

This chain uses TRBV7-2 with TRBJ2-6, with TRBD2 identical over 7 bases. The end of the DNA fits TRBJ2-4 better, so the J call may be wrong. This CDR3 has 13 residues. The germline V gene has CDR1 SGHTA and CDR2 FQGNSA. The CDR3 sequence is CASSFREGNIQYF. The CDR3, as DNA: TGTGCCAGCAGCTTTAGGGAGGGGAACATTCAGTACTTC.

This chain joins TRBV6-1 and TRBJ2-1; D gene ambiguous. The CDR3 is 15 amino acids. Germline V CDR1 and CDR2: MNHNS, SASEGT. Trimming removed 6 bases at V and 9 bases at J, with 21 bases between. CDR3 sequence: CASRLLGRLHGEQFF. CDR3 coding DNA: TGTGCCAGCAGGCTTCTAGGACGTCTACATGGTGAGCAGTTCTTC.

The J gene is TRBJ2-3, the V gene TRBV7-8, with 9 bases aligning to TRBD2. V dropped 1 base and J dropped 5; count of bases not matched to a gene: 4. CDR3 length: 15 residues. CDR1 is SGHVS, CDR2 FQNEAQ, per germline. CDR3 region: CASSLGLAGLDTQYF. The CDR3 nucleotides read TGTGCCAGCAGCTTAGGCCTAGCGGGATTAGATACGCAGTATTTT.

This clonotype has a single count. The gene calls are TRBV6-2 or TRBV6-3 and TRBJ2-5; D assignment may be TRBD1 or TRBD2 (5 bases each). Germline assignment: CDR1 MNHEY and CDR2 SVGEGT. CDR3 size: 14 residues. V was trimmed by 7 bases and J by 11 bases, leaving 23 bases between them. CDR3 sequence (DNA): TGTGCCAGCAAACCAGTGGGGGAAAACAATGAGCAGTACTTC. Protein sequence: CASKPVGENNEQYF.

The rearrangement links TRBV6-2 or TRBV6-3 to TRBJ1-1; 7 positions match TRBD1. Germline V gene sequence: CDR1 MNHEY, CDR2 SVGEGT. The CDR3 is 14 amino acids. The trim removed 5 bases at V and 3 bases at J, leaving 6 bases unmatched. CDR3 DNA: TGTGCCAGCAGTGCAGGGGGATTAGACACTGAAGCTTTCTTT. Its translation is CASSAGGLDTEAFF.

V and J are TRBV7-3 and TRBJ2-1; possible D gene TRBD1, 6 bases. The J call may be faulty, since TRBJ2-5 better matches the DNA end. Germline V CDR1 and CDR2: SGHTA, FQGTGA. The CDR3 spans 15 residues. CDR3 amino acids: CASSQFQGFGETQYF. The DNA for the CDR3 is TGTGCCAGCAGCCAGTTCCAGGGGTTTGGGGAGACCCAGTACTTC.

This clonotype was counted once. A much larger clone is a single base away; this may be a read error. The chain combines TRBV7-6 with TRBJ2-5; D remains ambiguous. The J call is uncertain, as TRBJ2-7 better fits the DNA end. CDR1 SGHVS and CDR2 FNYEAQ come from the germline V gene. The CDR3 runs to 11 residues. The DNA for the CDR3 is TGTGCCAGCAGCCCCGATGGCGAGCAGTACTTC. Its translation is CASSPDGEQYF.

This clonotype has a count of ten or more. The chain uses TRBV7-6 and TRBJ2-1; 8 positions agree with TRBD1. The CDR3 is 16 residues long. CDR1 is SGHVS and CDR2 is FNYEAQ in the germline V gene. After removal of 1 base from V and 7 bases from J, the junction contained 9 bases not matched to a gene. The CDR3 bases are TGTGCCAGCAGCTTAGTGTATTCAGGGGGCTCTAATGAGCAGTTCTTC. Its translation is CASSLVYSGGSNEQFF.

This clonotype was detected a few times. V is TRBV7-9 and J is TRBJ2-1; D may correspond to TRBD1 or TRBD2 (5 bases each). From germline, CDR1 is SEHNR and CDR2 FQNEAQ (reference sequence). CDR3 size: 16 residues. The V end was cut by 6 bases, the J end by 9 bases, with 24 bases between. DNA for the CDR3: TGTGCCAGCAGTTTACCGGGACCACGAACGGGTGGTGAGCAGTTCTTC. Protein product: CASSLPGPRTGGEQFF.

The genes are TRBV6-1 and TRBJ1-4, with D perhaps matching TRBD1 (5 bases). Trimming stripped 1 base from V and 6 bases from J, with 15 bases between. The CDR3 covers 16 residues. Germline assignment: CDR1 MNHNS and CDR2 SASEGT. CDR3 region: CASSEGVAGPDEKLFF. CDR3 DNA sequence: TGTGCCAGCAGTGAAGGTGTCGCAGGGCCGGATGAAAAACTGTTTTTT.

This clonotype has more than one count but fewer than ten. The rearrangement joins TRBV7-2 to TRBJ2-3; a weak D match, TRBD1 (5 bases). The J call may not be correct, given that the DNA end is closer to TRBJ2-5. CDR1 and CDR2 (germline): SGHTA, FQGNSA. This CDR3 has 13 residues. The CDR3 DNA reads as TGTGCCAGCAGCCAAGACAGAGGAGAGACCCAGTACTTC. It specifies CASSQDRGETQYF.

This clonotype was seen a handful of times. The chain recombines TRBV6-2 or TRBV6-3 with TRBJ1-2, with TRBD1 identical over 8 bases. Germline V CDR1 and CDR2: MNHEY, SVGEGT. The CDR3 length is 14 residues. V dropped 5 bases and J dropped 5; count of bases not matched to a gene: 7. The CDR3 loop is CASSAQGGKYGYTF. CDR3 nucleotides: TGTGCCAGCAGTGCACAGGGGGGAAAGTATGGCTACACCTTC.

To note about this clonotype: Since no conserved phenylalanine or tryptophan closes the CDR3, a read error is the likely cause. Because the CDR3's place on the DNA is in doubt, the DNA is left out and the CDR3 is given as listed by TCRdb. V usage is TRBV12-3 or TRBV12-4 and J usage is TRBJ2-3; the listed D gene, TRBD1, was not tested against the DNA. The CDR3 length equals 15 residues, ends included. The CDR3 loop reads CASSLTGGRAYTFGP.

This clonotype was detected only a few times. A read error may be the cause here, since a much bigger clone is one base away. This sequence joins TRBV5-4 and TRBJ2-1; TRBD1 agrees at 11 bases. Germline CDR1 SGHNT, CDR2 YYREEE (reference sequence). CDR3 length equals 16 residues. V gave up 1 base and J gave up 10 bases; unmatched junction bases: 10. The CDR3 protein is CASSLLRTGGPDEQFF. The CDR3 bases are TGTGCCAGCAGCTTGCTCAGGACAGGGGGCCCTGACGAGCAGTTCTTC.

The chain links TRBV20-1 to TRBJ2-5; 7 nucleotides agree with TRBD2. The end of the DNA is better explained by TRBJ2-1, so the J call may be wrong. The germline V gene has CDR1 DFQATT and CDR2 SNEGSKA (reference sequence). The CDR3 has 15 residues. The CDR3 DNA reads TGCAGTGCCCCCCCGGTGACTAGCCTCAAGAGAGAGCAGTTCTTC. Translation: CSAPPVTSLKREQFF.

In this sample, this clonotype turned up a few times. The chain joins TRBV7-6 to TRBJ2-6, with no clear D. Trimming removed 1 base from V and 2 bases from J, with 9 bases in between. Germline V gene lookup returns CDR1 SGHVS and CDR2 FNYEAQ. The CDR3 has 16 residues. In nucleotides, the CDR3 is TGTGCCAGCAGCTTAGAGTACAAGGCTGGGGCCAACGTCCTGACTTTC. This translates into CASSLEYKAGANVLTF.